This passage covers 7 T cell receptor beta chains from one sample sequenced in a study of blood T cell repertoires in COVID-19. Method: immunoSEQ multiplex PCR; TCRdb's copy keeps in-frame clones and lacks some. This table has about 480,000 clones, around 85% appearing once. Sequenced sample: PBMCs or T cells enriched from blood (not recorded which). The receptors originated from a woman aged 55-69 years who had recovered from COVID-19.

The V gene is TRBV13, the J gene TRBJ1-4; no clear D. Germline V gene sequence: CDR1 PRHDT, CDR2 FYEKMQ (reference sequence). The CDR3 consists of 16 residues. Trimming took off 0 bases at V and 0 bases at J, with 8 bases between the two ends. The CDR3 DNA reads TGTGCCAGCAGCTTAGGAACAACCGCAACTAATGAAAAACTGTTTTTT. Protein: CASSLGTTATNEKLFF.

This chain links TRBV7-2 with TRBJ1-6; TRBD1 matches 10 bases. Trimming removed 1 base from V and 7 bases from J; junction bases left unmatched: 4. Germline V CDR1 and CDR2: SGHTA, FQGNSA. The CDR3 length is 16 residues. The CDR3 is CASSLVGQGKNSPLHF. The CDR3 nucleotides are TGTGCCAGCAGCTTAGTGGGACAGGGGAAAAATTCACCCCTCCACTTT.

The chain combines TRBV5-8 with TRBJ2-7, with D unclear. Germline loops: CDR1 SGHTS, CDR2 YDEGEE. The CDR3 is 11 residues long. The ends were cut back, 1 base at V and 4 bases at J, with 3 bases in the middle. CDR3 DNA: TGTGCCAGCAGCTTGATATACGAGCAGTACTTC. Its translation is CASSLIYEQYF.

Notes on this clone: The same CDR3 is also encoded by other DNA sequences in this sample. The V call is TRBV6-5, the J call TRBJ1-2, with D perhaps matching TRBD1 (6 bases). V was shortened by 5 bases and J by 4 bases, with 8 bases between the two germline ends. The germline gives CDR1 MNHEY, CDR2 SVGAGI. This CDR3 is 12 amino acids long. CDR3 sequence (DNA): TGTGCCAGCAGTCTAGGGGGCTATGGCTACACCTTC. Residues: CASSLGGYGYTF.

The CDR3 here is CASSRLARSYEQYV. As DNA, the CDR3 is TGTGCCAGCAGTCGACTAGCGCGGTCCTACGAGCAGTACGTC. This sequence joins TRBV6-2 or TRBV6-3 and TRBJ2-7; 8 bases match TRBD2. Losses at the gene ends were 5 bases for V and 1 base for J; bases not matched to a gene: 4. Germline V gene sequence: CDR1 MNHEY, CDR2 SVGEGT. The CDR3 has 14 residues.

This chain links TRBV11-2 with TRBJ1-4, with 11 bases fitting TRBD1. V lost 6 bases and J lost 7; bases outside the gene matches: 16. Germline V gene lookup returns CDR1 SGHAT and CDR2 FQNNGV. The CDR3 covers 18 residues. CDR3 nucleotides: TGTGCCAGCAGTCGGACAGGGGGCAGTTTAGGAACCCTTGAAAAACTGTTTTTT. The encoded protein is CASSRTGGSLGTLEKLFF. Based on the CDR3 plus reference TRBV11-2 and TRBJ1-4, the full variable domain is EAGVAQSPRYKIIEKRQSVAFWCNPISGHATLYWYQQILGQGPKLLIQFQNNGVVDDSQLPKDRFSAERLKGVDSTLKIQPAKLEDSAVYLCASSRTGGSLGTLEKLFFGSGTQLSVL.

The chain couples TRBV2 to TRBJ2-1, with 7 positions matching TRBD1. Germline CDR1 reads SNHLY; CDR2 reads FYNNEI. CDR3 length: 13 amino acids. With V trimmed by 7 bases and J by 5 bases, 5 bases remained unmatched. The CDR3 loop is CASKTGSNNEQFF. The CDR3 region has the DNA TGTGCCAGCAAGACAGGGTCGAACAATGAGCAGTTCTTC.